The 2 T cell receptor beta chains presented below share a single source sample, sequenced in a study of CD8 T cells in ankylosing spondylitis. Study conclusions and caveats: Blood of patients with ankylosing spondylitis appeared to be characterized by a TCR beta motif of eight highly homologous variants.

Each CDR3 protein is one row after TCRdb ran MiXCR on the 5' RACE reads. The profile covers some 330,000 distinct CDR3 sequences, with roughly 8% appearing a single time and 13% to 15% taken by the ten largest. These receptors' targets are unknown. Sequenced input: blood, either unsorted or a sorted T cell fraction (not recorded which). The receptors were gathered from a male donor with ankylosing spondylitis.

This clonotype was observed a few times. The CDR3 sequence: CSASPPGRFQPQHF. CDR3 in DNA: TGCAGTGCTTCTCCGCCAGGGCGATTTCAGCCCCAGCATTTT. The chain recombines TRBV20-1 with TRBJ1-5; D possibly corresponds to TRBD1 (5 bases). Between the trimmed V and J ends, which lost 5 bases and 6 bases, there was a span of 17 bases. The CDR3 is 14 residues long. CDR1 is DFQATT, CDR2 SNEGSKA, per germline (reference sequence).

This chain links TRBV27 with TRBJ2-3, with D hard to call. V gave up 8 bases and J gave up 1 base, with 10 bases separating them. The CDR3 contains 13 residues. Germline V lookup: CDR1 MNHEY, CDR2 SMNVEV (reference sequence). For the CDR3, the DNA is TGTGCCAGCCGCAGGATGGGCACAGATACGCAGTATTTT. Amino acids: CASRRMGTDTQYF.